The 10 T cell receptor beta chains in this list originate from one sample, sequenced in a study of PD-L1 blockade in urothelial cancer. The method was immunoSEQ multiplex PCR; TCRdb's version includes in-frame clones alone and lacks a portion of them. This repertoire shows roughly 45,000 clones, 88% found once; its top ten account for 13% to 15%. The sequenced sample was PBMCs, obtained around atezolizumab (anti-PD-L1) treatment. The receptors come from a woman aged 55-75 years with urothelial cancer.

The chain carries TRBV27 and TRBJ2-7; maybe TRBD2 (5 bases). The CDR3 is 15 amino acids. Trimming shortened V by 5 bases and J by 3 bases, and 17 bases separated the two germline ends. Germline V gives CDR1 MNHEY, CDR2 SMNVEV (reference sequence). CDR3 sequence: CASSGSDLSFYEQYF. The CDR3 DNA reads as TGTGCCAGCAGTGGGAGCGACCTCTCCTTCTACGAGCAGTACTTC.

This chain links TRBV28 with TRBJ2-5, with 7 bases that match TRBD1. CDR1 is MDHEN and CDR2 is SYDVKM in the germline V gene. Trimming removed 6 bases from V and 5 bases from J; junction bases left unmatched: 6. This CDR3 contains 13 residues. The CDR3 region is CASRTQGLETQYF. Here the CDR3 DNA reads TGTGCCAGCAGGACACAGGGGTTGGAGACCCAGTACTTC.

The V call is TRBV4-3, the J call TRBJ2-3; unclear D gene. Per germline, CDR1 LGHNA and CDR2 YSLEER. The CDR3 has 13 residues. V was clipped by 4 bases and J by 1 base, with 6 bases between them. The CDR3 sequence: CASSLRGTDTQYF. The DNA of the CDR3 is TGCGCCAGCAGCCTTAGAGGCACAGATACGCAGTATTTT.

The CDR3 is CASSDRGFTEAFF. CDR3 bases: TGTGCCAGCAGCGACAGGGGATTCACTGAAGCTTTCTTT. The V and J genes are TRBV7-8 and TRBJ1-1; TRBD1 aligns across 8 bases. After removal of 5 bases from V and 4 bases from J, the junction contained 3 bases not matched to a gene. The germline gives CDR1 SGHVS, CDR2 FQNEAQ. The CDR3 spans 13 residues.

The V gene is TRBV4-3, the J gene TRBJ2-4, with TRBD2 as a possible D gene (7 bases). CDR1 LGHNA and CDR2 YSLEER come from the germline V gene. The V end lost 1 base, the J end lost 6 bases, and 13 bases lay between the germline ends. The CDR3 is 15 amino acids. The CDR3 loop is CASSQVGGDPNIQYF. CDR3 DNA sequence: TGCGCCAGCAGCCAAGTAGGGGGGGATCCAAACATTCAGTACTTC.

This clone was seen more than once but under ten times. This chain connects TRBV2 to TRBJ2-3; 9 bases fit TRBD2. Germline V CDR1 and CDR2: SNHLY, FYNNEI. The V and J ends lost 4 bases and 6 bases, in that order; junction bases with no gene match: 5. The CDR3 runs to 14 residues. CDR3 in amino acids: CASSVAGGRDTQYF. As DNA, the CDR3 is TGTGCCAGCAGTGTTGCGGGGGGGCGTGATACGCAGTATTTT.

This clone was picked up one time. The chain combines TRBV11-2 with TRBJ2-7, with D maybe TRBD1 (6 bases). Trimming removed 6 bases from V and 2 bases from J, with 8 bases in between. Germline CDR1 SGHAT, CDR2 FQNNGV. The length of the CDR3 is 12 residues. The CDR3 nucleotides read TGTGCCAGCAGAGGGGGAACCTACGAGCAGTACTTC. Amino acid sequence: CASRGGTYEQYF.

This clone counts as medium-sized (0.01 to 0.1%). This sample includes further DNA sequences coding for the same CDR3. The chain joins TRBV7-2 to TRBJ1-5; 8 nucleotides align to TRBD1. The germline CDR1 and CDR2 sequences are SGHTA and FQGNSA. Trimming took 5 bases from V and 4 from J; bases not matched to a gene: 7. CDR3 length: 15 residues. CDR3 amino acids: CASSLQGGTNQPQHF. CDR3 sequence (DNA): TGTGCCAGCAGCCTACAGGGGGGCACAAATCAGCCCCAGCATTTT.

The chain recombines TRBV16 with TRBJ1-5, with D possibly matching TRBD1 (5 bases). Germline values: CDR1 KGHSY, CDR2 FQNENV. CDR3 length equals 17 residues. The V and J ends lost 3 bases and 1 base respectively, with 16 bases between them. This CDR3 reads CASSQAWFTGSNQPQHF. Written as DNA, the CDR3 is TGTGCCAGCAGCCAGGCTTGGTTTACAGGAAGCAATCAGCCCCAGCATTTT. The full variable domain, its missing parts supplied by reference TRBV16 and TRBJ1-5, is GEEVAQTPKHLVRGEGQKAKLYCAPIKGHSYVFWYQQVLKNEFKFLISFQNENVFDETGMPKERFSAKCLPNSPCSLEIQATKLEDSAVYFCASSQAWFTGSNQPQHFGDGTRLSIL.

The J gene is TRBJ2-2, the V gene TRBV18; 8 bases agree with TRBD1. Germline V lookup: CDR1 KGHSH, CDR2 LQKENI. This CDR3 is 17 amino acids long. The J segment lost 6 bases and the V segment lost 3 bases, leaving 12 bases of the junction unmatched. The CDR3 nucleotides are TGTGCCAGCTCACCCACAGGGGGACTCATCGACTCCGGGGAGCTGTTTTTT. Amino acid sequence: CASSPTGGLIDSGELFF.